This TCR beta chain was captured in a study of T cell responses to AZD1222 COVID-19 vaccine. Looking at the study overall: It was second doses at about 4 or about 12 weeks that were pooled.

Notes on the study in general: Repertoires in all cases were sampled only once the peak T cell response had passed. With dominance at 160-218 and 743-854, vaccine-associated CD4 TCRs spanned spike.

Method: immunoSEQ multiplex PCR; TCRdb's copy keeps in-frame clones and lacks some. The profile shows 140,000 to 150,000 clones, 75% to 90% of them singletons. Germline values: CDR1 SGHVS, CDR2 FNYEAQ. V lost 2 bases to trimming and J lost 2 bases, with 13 bases between them. The CDR3 consists of 15 residues. A note on this clone: Its antigen is unidentified.

This clonotype was obtained from an adult in good health. Sample: peripheral blood, taken on day 0 of AZD1222 vaccination. J is TRBJ2-7 and V is TRBV7-6; unclear D gene. The DNA of the CDR3 is TGTGCCAGCAGCTTACAGGAAGGTCGCACCTACGAGCAGTACTTC. This codes for CASSLQEGRTYEQYF.